A selection of T cell receptor beta chains follows, all from one sample in a study of shared clonotypes between healthy human individuals. Measured with immunoSEQ multiplex PCR; TCRdb has only the in-frame clones, and not every one. The repertoire includes 500,000 to 700,000 clones, approximately 96% of them detected once, and approximately 0.11% sits in the top ten. The sequenced sample consisted of naive CD8+ T cells sorted from blood. All receptors come from a woman aged 25 to 39 in good health. Both conserved end residues are part of each CDR3. Each record gives: J gene, V gene, D gene, CDR3 protein, CDR3 DNA. The D gene is left open where the match is weak.

j_gene: TRBJ1-5
v_gene: TRBV19
d_gene: TRBD1
CDR3aa: CASSIAPGGRQPQHF
CDR3nt: TGTGCCAGTAGTATCGCCCCAGGGGGCCGGCAGCCCCAGCATTTT

j_gene: TRBJ2-1
v_gene: TRBV4-1
d_gene: -
CDR3aa: CASSQERNYNEQFF
CDR3nt: TGCGCCAGCAGCCAAGAGCGGAATTACAATGAGCAGTTCTTC

j_gene: TRBJ2-7
v_gene: TRBV9
d_gene: TRBD2
CDR3aa: CASSGLAGDTREQYF
CDR3nt: TGTGCCAGCAGCGGACTAGCGGGAGATACGCGGGAGCAGTACTTC

j_gene: TRBJ1-1
v_gene: TRBV6-4
d_gene: TRBD1
CDR3aa: CASSVTGESGEAFF
CDR3nt: TGTGCCAGCAGTGTCACAGGGGAGAGTGGTGAAGCTTTCTTT

j_gene: TRBJ1-1
v_gene: TRBV27
d_gene: TRBD1
CDR3aa: CASSLSPGGDTEAFF
CDR3nt: TGTGCCAGCAGTCTCAGCCCAGGGGGGGACACTGAAGCTTTCTTT

j_gene: TRBJ2-1
v_gene: TRBV4-2
d_gene: -
CDR3aa: CASSQDHRGAYNEQFF
CDR3nt: TGTGCCAGCAGCCAAGATCATCGGGGAGCGTACAATGAGCAGTTCTTC

j_gene: TRBJ2-7
v_gene: TRBV28
d_gene: TRBD2
CDR3aa: CASRSGTSTEQYF
CDR3nt: TGTGCCAGCAGATCCGGGACTAGTACCGAGCAGTACTTC

j_gene: TRBJ2-1
v_gene: TRBV27
d_gene: TRBD2
CDR3aa: CASSLAGVSYNEQFF
CDR3nt: TGTGCCAGCAGCTTAGCGGGAGTTAGCTACAATGAGCAGTTCTTC

j_gene: TRBJ2-3
v_gene: TRBV7-9
d_gene: -
CDR3aa: CASSFRGARGFRTDTQYF
CDR3nt: TGTGCCAGCAGCTTTAGAGGGGCAAGGGGATTTCGCACAGATACGCAGTATTTT

j_gene: TRBJ2-7
v_gene: TRBV10-2
d_gene: TRBD2
CDR3aa: CANTLGGRNEQYF
CDR3nt: TGCGCCAACACCTTGGGCGGGAGAAACGAGCAGTACTTC

j_gene: TRBJ1-1
v_gene: TRBV4-1
d_gene: -
CDR3aa: CASSQDQRGGNTEAFF
CDR3nt: TGCGCCAGCAGCCAAGATCAACGAGGGGGTAACACTGAAGCTTTCTTT

j_gene: TRBJ2-7
v_gene: TRBV6-1
d_gene: -
CDR3aa: CASSGGGGRPYEQYF
CDR3nt: TGTGCCAGCAGCGGTGGGGGGGGGCGGCCCTACGAGCAGTACTTC

j_gene: TRBJ2-3
v_gene: TRBV19
d_gene: -
CDR3aa: CASSIVGLTDTQYF
CDR3nt: TGTGCCAGTAGTATAGTTGGACTTACAGATACGCAGTATTTT

j_gene: TRBJ2-3
v_gene: TRBV27
d_gene: TRBD2
CDR3aa: CASRFPGLAGENF
CDR3nt: TGTGCCAGCAGGTTTCCGGGACTAGCGGGAGAAAATTTT

j_gene: TRBJ2-7
v_gene: TRBV4-1
d_gene: TRBD2
CDR3aa: CASRASASGSSYEQYF
CDR3nt: TGCGCCAGCAGGGCGTCTGCTAGCGGGAGCTCCTACGAGCAGTACTTC

j_gene: TRBJ1-2
v_gene: TRBV10-2
d_gene: -
CDR3aa: CASRGADSRGVGGYTF
CDR3nt: TGCGCCAGCAGGGGGGCTGATAGCAGGGGAGTCGGGGGCTACACCTTC

j_gene: TRBJ2-7
v_gene: TRBV13
d_gene: -
CDR3aa: CASSERDISYEQYF
CDR3nt: TGTGCCAGCAGCGAGCGGGACATAAGTTACGAGCAGTACTTC